This T cell receptor (beta chain) was captured by sequencing in a study of cytomegalovirus exposure and HLA in healthy donors. Profiled with immunoSEQ multiplex PCR; TCRdb holds only in-frame clones, not every one. The table lists 150,000 to 250,000 clones, roughly 77% of them singletons. V lost 0 bases and J lost 0, with 10 bases in between. Germline values: CDR1 SGHRS, CDR2 YFSETQ. This CDR3 region has 16 residues. Sequenced input: PBMCs. The receptor's source is a woman under 40 in good health and CMV-seronegative. The genes are TRBV5-1 and TRBJ2-1, with a possible D match to TRBD2 (6 bases). This CDR3 reads CASSLEGRGSYNEQFF. Written as DNA, the CDR3 is TGCGCCAGCAGCTTGGAAGGGCGGGGCTCCTACAATGAGCAGTTCTTC.